This T cell receptor beta chain was identified during a study of shared clonotypes between healthy human individuals. Generated by immunoSEQ multiplex PCR, the TCRdb table keeps only in-frame clones and is missing some. The sample contains under 2,500,000 clones, 90% to 97% of which appear only once. Trimming took off 4 bases at V and 0 bases at J, with 13 bases between the two ends. This CDR3 comprises 16 residues. Germline V gene sequence: CDR1 MNHNS, CDR2 SASEGT. Sequencing used naive CD4+ T cells sorted from blood. Specified subset: CD45RA+ positively selected. The V and J genes are TRBV6-1 and TRBJ1-5, with D perhaps matching TRBD1 (5 bases). The TCR sequence derives from a man between 18 and 35 years old in good health. CDR3 bases: TGTGCCAGCAGTGTACAGGTCACTGGTAGCAATCAGCCCCAGCATTTT. The encoded protein is CASSVQVTGSNQPQHF.